These T cell receptor beta chains were read from a single sample in a study of T cells in localized non-small cell lung cancer. Assay used: immunoSEQ multiplex PCR; TCRdb lists only in-frame clones, some missing. The sample records more than 1,500 clones, around 24% being singletons. Material: normal lung tissue next to the tumor, obtained before any cancer treatment. The receptors were sampled from a male donor aged 60 or over with stage II squamous cell lung carcinoma. Each CDR3 is given without its conserved first and last residue.

j_call,v_call,cdr3_aa
TRBJ1-1,TRBV30,AWSGGESGQNTEAF
TRBJ1-1,TRBV30,AWSVGLAGQGEAF
TRBJ1-1,TRBV28,ASSTPGQLNTEAF
TRBJ1-2,TRBV9,ASRRDTPNPGGYT
TRBJ2-5,TRBV6-7,ASSFSETQY
TRBJ1-1,TRBV9,ASKGFNTEAF
TRBJ2-7,TRBV10-2,ASSLSGTSGQY
TRBJ1-2,TRBV14,ASSLGAGGFVRYGYT
TRBJ2-7,TRBV11-3,ASSRPGQGTYEQY
TRBJ1-5,TRBV28,ASSLSLSGNQPQH
TRBJ1-3,TRBV11-3,ASSLQVTGGASSGNTIY
TRBJ1-1,TRBV28,ASSPGQASTEAF
TRBJ2-5,TRBV30,AWRRQGDEETQY
TRBJ2-2,TRBV9,ASSVFDANTGELF
TRBJ2-7,TRBV6-8,ASSWQFYEQY
TRBJ2-1,TRBV19,ASSRGIDEQF
TRBJ2-7,TRBV6-8,ASSDGPTVYEQY
TRBJ1-2,TRBV9,ASSVFDRTSNYGYT
TRBJ2-5,TRBV11-3,ASSLEGGERETQY
TRBJ1-1,TRBV14,ASTSYLGTEAF
TRBJ2-1,TRBV19,ASSLSSGGYNEQF
TRBJ1-1,TRBV11-3,ASSHVGQGGNTEAF
TRBJ1-1,TRBV6-8,ASSLQGVFSMNTEAF
TRBJ1-2,TRBV9,ASSDPRQGSYGYT
TRBJ2-5,TRBV6-8,AISVDIQETQY
TRBJ1-3,TRBV11-3,ASSPAGSGNTIY
TRBJ2-2,TRBV6-8,ASSGQGNTGELF
TRBJ1-1,TRBV11-3,ASSLSPGDTEAF
TRBJ1-4,TRBV30,AWDPGAREKLF
TRBJ1-5,TRBV28,ASSLNLDGLKDAQH
TRBJ2-4,TRBV15,ATSREQGTKNIQY
TRBJ2-2,TRBV11-1,ASSLGGQGNTGELF
TRBJ1-1,TRBV6-8,ASSYSWTGLNTEAF
TRBJ1-1,TRBV11-3,ASSLDRTRMNTEAF
TRBJ2-7,TRBV6-8,ASSYPRGEQY
TRBJ2-1,TRBV11-3,ASSLPPGPRSYNEQF